The clone carrying this T cell receptor beta chain was observed a few times. TCRdb reprocessed the 5' RACE reads via MiXCR and lists one record per CDR3 protein. The sample includes hundreds of thousands of distinct CDR3 sequences, roughly 20% of them seen just once. This entry belongs to a study of T-cell memory formation after mild COVID-19. This CDR3 spans 15 amino acids. Trimming cost V 4 bases and J 6 bases, with 18 bases left between them. Per germline, CDR1 LGHNA and CDR2 YSLEER. This receptor was identified in an adult woman who had mild COVID-19 (a few samples of this study predate the infection). Cell type and time point are not known. The J gene is TRBJ1-1, the V gene TRBV4-3, with D perhaps matching TRBD1 (5 bases). Sequenced sample: PBMCs or a T cell subset sorted from them (not recorded which). This chain's CDR3 is CASSRALEGLAEAFF. The CDR3 DNA is TGCGCCAGCAGCCGCGCACTTGAGGGGTTGGCTGAAGCTTTCTTT.